This T cell receptor (beta chain) stems from a study of T-cell reconstitution after alpha-beta-depleted transplantation in children. Whole-study results and caveats: Approximately two months post-transplant, alpha-beta T cells reportedly originated from several hundred expanded graft clones. Surviving recipient T cells and thymic progenitors produced the high day-60 TCRbeta diversity seen in some patients. One year post-transplant, T-cell counts and diversity were largely derived from T cells produced anew.

The TCRbeta library incorporated unique molecular identifiers. TCRdb called the PCR reads again in MiXCR, with one record for every CDR3 protein. The table lists about 290,000 distinct CDR3 sequences, 7.5% to 9% of them singletons. The length of the CDR3 is 13 residues. Germline V gene lookup returns CDR1 SGDLS and CDR2 YYNGEE. Trimming removed 5 bases at V and 0 bases at J, with 7 bases between. This clonotype was counted only a few times. The antigen remains undetermined. This specimen was peripheral blood, taken 360 days after TCRalphabeta/CD19-depleted stem cell transplant. The V and J genes are TRBV9 and TRBJ2-3; D not resolved. The sequence was obtained from a female patient aged 2-15 years who had a stem cell transplant for Fanconi anemia, so the T cells may come from the graft donor. CDR3 sequence (DNA): TGTGCCAGCAGAAACCAGAGCACAGATACGCAGTATTTT. This sequence encodes CASRNQSTDTQYF.